The 8 T cell receptor beta chains below were found in one sample sequenced in a study of siplizumab effects on memory and regulatory T cells. Assay: immunoSEQ multiplex PCR; the TCRdb copy retains only in-frame clones and omits some. The profile shows some 100,000 clones, around 97% of them singletons. Sequenced sample: naive CD4+ T cells sorted from blood. The origin of the receptors is a human donor in good health.

The chain couples TRBV10-2 to TRBJ1-6, with 8 bases aligning to TRBD1. CDR3 length: 16 amino acids. In germline, CDR1 is WSHSY, CDR2 SAAADI. Unmatched junction bases numbered 4, after V lost 0 bases and J lost 6 bases. CDR3 loop: CASSESGQAPNSPLHF. The CDR3 DNA follows: TGCGCCAGCAGTGAGTCGGGACAGGCGCCTAATTCACCCCTCCACTTT.

The V and J genes are TRBV13 and TRBJ2-1, with TRBD2 as a possible D gene (5 bases). CDR1 is PRHDT, CDR2 FYEKMQ, per germline (reference sequence). The ends were cut back, 1 base at V and 15 bases at J, with 16 bases in the middle. The CDR3 loop spans 13 amino acids. CDR3 amino acids: CASSLVLGARRFF. DNA of the CDR3: TGTGCCAGCAGCTTAGTCCTGGGAGCCAGACGGTTCTTC.

This clone was recorded only once. V gene TRBV7-2 combines with J gene TRBJ1-1; 7 bases map to TRBD1. This CDR3 contains 14 residues. The V segment lost 6 bases and the J segment 0 bases; nucleotides outside the gene matches: 4. The germline V gene encodes CDR1 SGHTA and CDR2 FQGNSA. The CDR3 region is CASSSQGMNTEAFF. DNA of the CDR3: TGTGCCAGCAGTTCACAGGGGATGAACACTGAAGCTTTCTTT.

J is TRBJ2-7 and V is TRBV5-1; D uncertain. The CDR3 totals 13 residues. V gave up 0 bases and J gave up 7 bases, with 11 bases separating them. CDR1 and CDR2 from the germline V gene are SGHRS and YFSETQ. As DNA, the CDR3 is TGCGCCAGCAGCTTGGCAGAGCCTCAGGAGCAGTACTTC. Protein product: CASSLAEPQEQYF.

This clone appeared a single time. The genes are TRBV5-1 and TRBJ2-1, with D hard to call. From germline, CDR1 is SGHRS and CDR2 YFSETQ. The CDR3 extends over 17 amino acids. With 0 bases removed from V and 4 bases from J, the gap between germline ends came to 17 bases. This CDR3 is CASSLAEAARMYNEQFF. Here the CDR3 DNA reads TGCGCCAGCAGCTTGGCGGAAGCTGCGCGGATGTACAATGAGCAGTTCTTC.

The CDR3 DNA follows: TGTGCCAGCAGTGAAGATACCTTCCCGGGAACAGATACGCAGTATTTT. It codes for CASSEDTFPGTDTQYF. The J gene is TRBJ2-3, the V gene TRBV2; the D gene is possibly TRBD2 (5 bases). CDR3 length: 16 amino acids. CDR1 SNHLY and CDR2 FYNNEI come from the germline V gene. Trimming took 1 base from V and 3 from J, leaving 14 bases between them.

The genes are TRBV28 and TRBJ1-5; no clear D gene. V was cut by 7 bases and J by 14 bases, with 18 bases left in between. From germline, CDR1 is MDHEN and CDR2 SYDVKM. The CDR3 runs to 12 residues. The DNA of the CDR3 is TGTGCCAGCATCCCAGGTGGAGGTTTAAAGCATTTT. It is translated as CASIPGGGLKHF.

As DNA, the CDR3 is TGTGCCACCAGCAGAGATTTAGGGGTTAATTACGAGCAGTACTTC. It encodes CATSRDLGVNYEQYF. The chain carries TRBV15 and TRBJ2-7; D might be TRBD1 (5 bases). The CDR3 contains 15 residues. The V end was cut by 0 bases, the J end by 4 bases, with 13 bases between. Germline V gives CDR1 LNHNV, CDR2 YYDKDF (reference sequence).